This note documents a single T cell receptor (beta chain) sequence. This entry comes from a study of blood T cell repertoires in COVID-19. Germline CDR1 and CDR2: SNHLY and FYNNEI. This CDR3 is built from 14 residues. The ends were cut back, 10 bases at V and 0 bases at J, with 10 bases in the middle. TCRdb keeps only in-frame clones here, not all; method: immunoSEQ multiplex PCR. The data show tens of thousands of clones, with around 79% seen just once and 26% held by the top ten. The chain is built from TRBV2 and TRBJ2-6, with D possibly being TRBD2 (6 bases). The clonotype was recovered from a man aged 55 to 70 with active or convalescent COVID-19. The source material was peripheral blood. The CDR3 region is CATRGSSGANVLTF. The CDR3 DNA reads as TGTGCCACCCGGGGGAGCTCTGGGGCCAACGTCCTGACTTTC.